The 17 T cell receptor beta chains in this list originate from one sample, sequenced in a study of response to subunit inactivated influenza vaccine. TCRdb fed the RT-PCR reads into MiXCR, producing one record per CDR3 protein. The sample carries 860,000 or so distinct CDR3 sequences, less than 25% recorded once. The starting material was PBMCs from blood, obtained more than 4 days after vaccination. These receptors were taken from a man aged 50 to 60 who received an inactivated influenza vaccine.

This clonotype has only a few counts. The J gene is TRBJ2-1, the V gene TRBV7-2, with TRBD2 identical over 10 bases. CDR3 length: 15 amino acids. J gave up 3 bases and V 4 bases, and 3 bases lay outside the gene matches. Germline values: CDR1 SGHTA, CDR2 FQGNSA. Here the CDR3 DNA reads TGTGCCAGCAGCTACCTAGCGGGAGTCTACAATGAGCAGTTCTTC. It codes for CASSYLAGVYNEQFF.

This rearrangement joins TRBV7-9 to TRBJ2-1, with TRBD1 as a possible D gene (6 bases). Germline V gene lookup returns CDR1 SEHNR and CDR2 FQNEAQ (reference sequence). The germline V and J ends were trimmed by 6 bases and 4 bases, with 19 bases remaining between them. This CDR3 region has 16 residues. CDR3 protein: CASRRVHRVGYNEQFF. The CDR3 bases are TGTGCCAGCAGGAGAGTCCACAGGGTGGGGTACAATGAGCAGTTCTTC.

The rearrangement joins TRBV20-1 to TRBJ1-1; D ambiguous. The germline V gene has CDR1 DFQATT and CDR2 SNEGSKA (reference sequence). This CDR3 is 13 amino acids long. V was cut by 3 bases and J by 1 base, with 9 bases left in between. CDR3 bases: TGCAGTGCTAGCGTCTCCAGGAACACTGAAGCTTTCTTT. It translates to CSASVSRNTEAFF.

The chain combines TRBV7-9 with TRBJ2-3; no reliable D call. CDR1 SEHNR and CDR2 FQNEAQ come from the germline V gene (reference sequence). Trimming cost V 3 bases and J 2 bases, with 12 bases left between them. The CDR3 runs to 15 residues. The CDR3 nucleotides read TGTGCCAGCAGCTTTGTCTATACCTTCACAGATACGCAGTATTTT. It is translated as CASSFVYTFTDTQYF.

This clonotype was picked up a small number of times. This chain uses TRBV9 with TRBJ2-3, with 7 bases aligning to TRBD2. Germline V gives CDR1 SGDLS, CDR2 YYNGEE. The CDR3 sequence is 15 residues long. V gave up 0 bases and J gave up 4 bases; unmatched junction bases: 5. In DNA form, the CDR3 reads TGTGCCAGCAGCGTAGGAGGGAGGGCCTCAGATACGCAGTATTTT. Amino acids: CASSVGGRASDTQYF.

This clonotype was observed a few times. J is TRBJ1-6 and V is TRBV20-1; D perhaps matches TRBD1 (5 bases). The CDR3 length is 16 residues. Looked up from germline, CDR1 is DFQATT and CDR2 is SNEGSKA (reference sequence). CDR3 sequence: CSVGSRGGSYNSPLHF. The CDR3 region has the DNA TGCAGCGTAGGAAGCCGGGGGGGGTCCTATAATTCACCCCTCCACTTT.

The sample holds a few counts of this clonotype. CDR3 DNA sequence: TGTGCCAGCAGTCGCTCACAGGGGTCCTACGAGCAGTACTTC. Translating it yields CASSRSQGSYEQYF. The chain combines TRBV12-3 or TRBV12-4 with TRBJ2-7; 7 positions agree with TRBD1. CDR3 length: 14 amino acids. Trimming removed 5 bases from V and 1 base from J; junction bases left unmatched: 5.

This clonotype was seen more than once but under ten times. The chain recombines TRBV20-1 with TRBJ2-1, with 11 positions matching TRBD1. V lost 2 bases and J lost 7; bases outside the gene matches: 4. This CDR3 has 14 residues. CDR1 is DFQATT and CDR2 is SNEGSKA in the germline V gene (reference sequence). The CDR3 sequence is CSARTGTGGNEQFF. The CDR3 DNA sequence: TGCAGTGCTAGAACCGGGACAGGGGGGAATGAGCAGTTCTTC.

V usage is TRBV12-3 or TRBV12-4 and J usage is TRBJ1-6, with 7 bases that match TRBD1. The CDR3 has 14 amino acids. V was pared by 2 bases and J by 9 bases, with 4 bases of the junction left unmatched. CDR3 DNA sequence: TGTGCCAGCAGTTTAAACAGGGGCACTTCACCCCTCCACTTT. Translating gives CASSLNRGTSPLHF.

The chain employs TRBV20-1 and TRBJ2-6; TRBD1 agrees at 7 bases. Germline V CDR1 and CDR2: DFQATT, SNEGSKA (reference sequence). CDR3 length: 16 residues. Trimming at V came to 4 bases and at J to 0 bases, leaving 6 bases not matched to a gene. The CDR3 bases are TGCAGTGCTACACTAGGGGGCTCCTCTGGGGCCAACGTCCTGACTTTC. Residues: CSATLGGSSGANVLTF.

This clonotype was seen a handful of times. The chain uses TRBV6-2 or TRBV6-3 and TRBJ1-6; 11 nucleotides match TRBD1. Germline trimming cut 6 bases from V and 10 bases from J; bases unmatched to any gene: 2. The CDR3 loop spans 13 amino acids. Germline V gene sequence: CDR1 MNHEY, CDR2 SVGEGT. This chain's CDR3 is CASRGTGGSPLHF. CDR3 DNA sequence: TGTGCCAGCAGAGGGACAGGGGGATCACCCCTCCACTTT.

This clonotype was seen many times. The chain combines TRBV12-3 or TRBV12-4 with TRBJ1-1, with a tentative D call TRBD1 (6 bases). This CDR3 has 14 residues. The V end was cut by 4 bases, the J end by 6 bases, with 15 bases between. CDR3 protein: CASSSRLRGAEAFF. The CDR3 nucleotides are TGTGCCAGCAGTTCCAGGCTGAGGGGGGCTGAAGCTTTCTTT.

This clonotype was detected a few times. The rearrangement links TRBV4-1 to TRBJ1-4; maybe TRBD1 (5 bases). The V gene's germline CDR1 is MGHRA and CDR2 YSYEKL. V was trimmed by 2 bases and J by 4 bases, leaving 17 bases between them. The CDR3 length is 17 residues. CDR3 sequence: CASSQPSTGGYNEKLFF. As DNA, the CDR3 is TGCGCCAGCAGCCAACCATCAACGGGGGGTTATAATGAAAAACTGTTTTTT.

The chain recombines TRBV4-2 with TRBJ2-7; 12 bases match TRBD2. The V and J ends lost 0 bases and 5 bases, in that order; junction bases with no gene match: 2. This CDR3 is 15 amino acids long. CDR1 LGHNA and CDR2 YNFKEQ come from the germline V gene. The CDR3 here is CASSQELAGGDEQYF. The DNA of the CDR3 is TGTGCCAGCAGCCAAGAACTAGCGGGGGGCGACGAGCAGTACTTC.

The chain is built from TRBV18 and TRBJ1-1, with D uncertain. This CDR3 has 12 residues. Germline assignment: CDR1 KGHSH and CDR2 LQKENI. Trimming took 2 bases from V and 6 from J, leaving 7 bases between them. The CDR3 DNA follows: TGTGCCAGCTCACCAAGGGCCTCTGAAGCTTTCTTT. Its translation is CASSPRASEAFF.

This clonotype has more than one count but fewer than ten. J is TRBJ1-1 and V is TRBV6-5; unclear D gene. The CDR3 has 14 amino acids. Germline assignment: CDR1 MNHEY and CDR2 SVGAGI. Trimming took 4 bases from V and 1 from J, leaving 10 bases between them. The CDR3 DNA reads as TGTGCCAGCAGTTTAGACATGAGGAACACTGAAGCTTTCTTT. Its protein product is CASSLDMRNTEAFF.

This clonotype has only a few counts. The chain employs TRBV28 and TRBJ2-7; tentative D call: TRBD1 (6 bases). The germline CDR1 and CDR2 sequences are MDHEN and SYDVKM. The CDR3 is 14 amino acids. Trimming took 5 bases from V and 3 from J, leaving 14 bases between them. The CDR3: CASSPYRDFYEQYF. As DNA, the CDR3 is TGTGCCAGCAGTCCCTACAGGGATTTCTACGAGCAGTACTTC.